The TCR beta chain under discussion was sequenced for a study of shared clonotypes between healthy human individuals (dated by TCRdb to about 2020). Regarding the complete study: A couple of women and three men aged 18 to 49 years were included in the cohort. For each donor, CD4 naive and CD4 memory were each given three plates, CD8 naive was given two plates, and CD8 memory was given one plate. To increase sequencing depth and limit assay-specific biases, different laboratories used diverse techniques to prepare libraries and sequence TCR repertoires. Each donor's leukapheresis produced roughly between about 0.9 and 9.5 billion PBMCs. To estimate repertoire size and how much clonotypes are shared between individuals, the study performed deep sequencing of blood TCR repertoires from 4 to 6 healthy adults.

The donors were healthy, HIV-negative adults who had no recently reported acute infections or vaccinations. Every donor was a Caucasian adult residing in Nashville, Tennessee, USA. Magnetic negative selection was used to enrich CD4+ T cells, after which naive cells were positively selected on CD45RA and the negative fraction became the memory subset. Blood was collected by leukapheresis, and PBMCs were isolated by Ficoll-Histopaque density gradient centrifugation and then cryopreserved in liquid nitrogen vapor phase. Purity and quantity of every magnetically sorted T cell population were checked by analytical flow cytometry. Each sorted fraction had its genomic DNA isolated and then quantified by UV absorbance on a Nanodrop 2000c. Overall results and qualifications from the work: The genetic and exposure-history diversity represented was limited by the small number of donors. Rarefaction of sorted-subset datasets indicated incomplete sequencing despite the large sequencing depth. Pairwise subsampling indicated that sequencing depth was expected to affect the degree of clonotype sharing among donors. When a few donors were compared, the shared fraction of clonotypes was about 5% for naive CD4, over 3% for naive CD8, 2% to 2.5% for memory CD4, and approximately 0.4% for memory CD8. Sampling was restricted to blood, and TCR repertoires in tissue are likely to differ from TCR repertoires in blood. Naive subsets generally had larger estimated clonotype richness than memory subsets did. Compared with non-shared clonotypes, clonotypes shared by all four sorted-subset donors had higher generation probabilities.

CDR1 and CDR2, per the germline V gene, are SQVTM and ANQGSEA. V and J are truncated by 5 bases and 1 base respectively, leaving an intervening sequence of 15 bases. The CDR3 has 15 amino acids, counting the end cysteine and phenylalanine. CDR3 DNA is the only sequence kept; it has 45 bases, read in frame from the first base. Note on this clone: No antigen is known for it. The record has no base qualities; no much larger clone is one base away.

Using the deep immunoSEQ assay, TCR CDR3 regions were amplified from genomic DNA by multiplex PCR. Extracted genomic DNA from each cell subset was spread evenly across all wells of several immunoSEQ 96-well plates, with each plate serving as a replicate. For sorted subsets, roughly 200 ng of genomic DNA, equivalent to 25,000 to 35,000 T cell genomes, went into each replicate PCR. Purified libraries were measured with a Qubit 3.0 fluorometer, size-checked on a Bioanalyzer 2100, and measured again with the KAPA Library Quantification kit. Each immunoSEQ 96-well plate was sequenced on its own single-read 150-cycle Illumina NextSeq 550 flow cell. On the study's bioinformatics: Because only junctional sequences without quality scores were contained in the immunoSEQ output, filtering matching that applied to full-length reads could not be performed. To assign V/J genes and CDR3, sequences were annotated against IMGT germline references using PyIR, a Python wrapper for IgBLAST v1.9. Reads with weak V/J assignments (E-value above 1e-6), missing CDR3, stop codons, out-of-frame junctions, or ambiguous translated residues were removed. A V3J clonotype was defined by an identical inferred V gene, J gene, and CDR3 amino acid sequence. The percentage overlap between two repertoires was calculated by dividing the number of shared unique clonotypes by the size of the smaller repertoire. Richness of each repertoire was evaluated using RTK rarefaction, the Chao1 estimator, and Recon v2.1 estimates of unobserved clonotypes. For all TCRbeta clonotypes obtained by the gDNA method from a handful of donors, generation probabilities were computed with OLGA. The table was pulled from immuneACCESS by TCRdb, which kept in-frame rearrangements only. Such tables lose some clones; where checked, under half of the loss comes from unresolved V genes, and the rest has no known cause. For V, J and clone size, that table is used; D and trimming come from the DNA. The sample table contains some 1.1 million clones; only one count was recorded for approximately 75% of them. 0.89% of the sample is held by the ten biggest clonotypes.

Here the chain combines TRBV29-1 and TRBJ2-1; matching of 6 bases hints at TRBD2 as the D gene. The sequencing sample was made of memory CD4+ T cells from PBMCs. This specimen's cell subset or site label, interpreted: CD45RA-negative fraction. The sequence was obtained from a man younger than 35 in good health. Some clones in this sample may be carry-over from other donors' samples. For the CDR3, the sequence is CSVYGLTSSYNEQFF. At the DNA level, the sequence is TGCAGCGTTTACGGACTAACCTCTTCCTACAATGAGCAGTTCTTC.